A single sample gave rise to the 21 T cell receptor beta chains below, sequenced in a study of blood T cell repertoires in COVID-19. The data were produced by immunoSEQ multiplex PCR, yet TCRdb's version contains in-frame clones alone and is incomplete. The table records approximately 190,000 clones, about four fifths of them present only once. The source material was PBMCs or T cells enriched from blood (not recorded which). These receptors were obtained from a woman younger than 45 who had been exposed to COVID-19.

This clone appeared once. J is TRBJ1-4 and V is TRBV9, with 10 bases that match TRBD1. This CDR3 is 14 amino acids long. Germline lookup yields CDR1 SGDLS and CDR2 YYNGEE. Losses at the gene ends were 6 bases for V and 7 bases for J; bases not matched to a gene: 6. CDR3 protein: CASKGGQGSEKLFF. CDR3 sequence (DNA): TGTGCCAGCAAAGGGGGACAGGGGAGTGAAAAACTGTTTTTT.

The V call is TRBV3-1 (or the pseudogene TRBV3-2), the J call TRBJ1-6; possible D gene TRBD1, 5 bases. The V gene lost 1 base and the J gene lost 10 bases, with 17 bases spanning the gap. Germline assignment: CDR1 LGHDT and CDR2 YNNKEL (reference sequence). The CDR3 length is 16 residues. In nucleotides, the CDR3 is TGTGCCAGCAGCCAAGGAAGGGTTCCTCAGGGATCACCCCTCCACTTT. It is translated as CASSQGRVPQGSPLHF.

This clone was detected once. The gene calls are TRBV6-5 and TRBJ1-2, with a weak D call TRBD1 (5 bases). The V gene lost 7 bases and the J gene lost 4 bases, with 7 bases spanning the gap. The CDR3 totals 11 residues. CDR1 is MNHEY and CDR2 is SVGAGI in the germline V gene. This chain's CDR3 is CASMGGYGYTF. CDR3 nucleotide sequence: TGTGCCAGCATGGGGGGCTATGGCTACACCTTC.

To note about this clone: Other DNA sequences within the sample encode an identical CDR3. The chain is built from TRBV2 and TRBJ1-3; D unresolved. The CDR3 spans 17 residues. Looked up from germline, CDR1 is SNHLY and CDR2 is FYNNEI. V was clipped by 5 bases and J by 0 bases, with 17 bases between them. The CDR3 region has the DNA TGTGCCAGCAGTAAAGACAACCCTCACCGCTCTGGAAACACCATATATTTT. Its protein is CASSKDNPHRSGNTIYF.

The chain uses TRBV19 and TRBJ1-2, with D possibly matching TRBD1 (6 bases). The CDR3 contains 15 residues. V was cut by 6 bases and J by 5 bases, with 19 bases left in between. Germline V CDR1 and CDR2: LNHDA, SQIVND (reference sequence). The CDR3 reads CASSLSRDIYYGYTF. The DNA of the CDR3 is TGTGCCAGTAGCCTTAGTCGGGACATTTATTATGGCTACACCTTC.

This clone has just one count. The chain employs TRBV3-1 (or the pseudogene TRBV3-2) and TRBJ1-4; D uncertain. V gave up 5 bases and J gave up 2 bases, with 12 bases separating them. This CDR3 contains 15 residues. CDR1 and CDR2 (germline): LGHDT, YNNKEL (reference sequence). The CDR3 reads CASSDYEGTNEKLFF. The CDR3 bases are TGTGCCAGCAGCGATTACGAGGGCACTAATGAAAAACTGTTTTTT.

The genes are TRBV5-1 and TRBJ1-2; 8 bases line up with TRBD1. With V trimmed by 4 bases and J by 0 bases, 14 bases remained unmatched. The length of the CDR3 is 18 residues. CDR1 is SGHRS and CDR2 is YFSETQ in the germline V gene. CDR3 loop: CASSEVQTGANSNYGYTF. The CDR3 DNA reads as TGCGCCAGCAGCGAGGTACAGACAGGGGCAAATTCTAACTATGGCTACACCTTC.

For the CDR3, the DNA is TGTGCCAGTAGTGAGACAGGGCTCTATGGCTACACCTTC. The encoded protein is CASSETGLYGYTF. V gene TRBV19 combines with J gene TRBJ1-2, with 7 bases that match TRBD1. CDR1 and CDR2 (germline): LNHDA, SQIVND (reference sequence). The CDR3 is 13 amino acids. V dropped 5 bases and J dropped 4; count of bases not matched to a gene: 4.

This clone was seen more than once but under ten times. This rearrangement joins TRBV5-5 to TRBJ2-3; 8 positions agree with TRBD1. The CDR3 totals 15 residues. CDR1 and CDR2 (germline): SGHKS, YYEKEE (reference sequence). Unmatched junction bases numbered 4, after V lost 0 bases and J lost 4 bases. The CDR3 loop is CASSLGQGAADTQYF. CDR3 DNA sequence: TGTGCCAGCAGCTTGGGGCAGGGGGCCGCAGATACGCAGTATTTT.

V and J are TRBV5-4 and TRBJ2-7; 8 nucleotides align to TRBD1. The CDR3 runs 12 residues. CDR1 SGHNT and CDR2 YYREEE come from the germline V gene (reference sequence). Losses at the gene ends were 5 bases for V and 5 bases for J; bases not matched to a gene: 3. CDR3 residues: CASRDRANEQYF. The CDR3, as DNA: TGTGCCAGCAGGGACAGGGCTAACGAGCAGTACTTC. Complete variable domain (other parts from reference TRBV5-4 and TRBJ2-7): ETGVTQSPTHLIKTRGQQVTLRCSSQSGHNTVSWYQQALGQGPQFIFQYYREEENGRGNFPPRFSGLQFPNYSSELNVNALELDDSALYLCASRDRANEQYFGPGTRLTVT.

V and J are TRBV30 and TRBJ1-4, with D uncertain. Germline loops: CDR1 GTSNPN, CDR2 SVGIG (reference sequence). The CDR3 extends over 14 amino acids. V lost 4 bases and J lost 1, with 10 bases in between. The CDR3 spells CAWNGVITNEKLFF. CDR3 in DNA: TGTGCCTGGAACGGAGTTATAACTAATGAAAAACTGTTTTTT.

As DNA, the CDR3 is TGTGCCAGCCCACTTCGAAGTGAAGCTTTCTTT. Residues: CASPLRSEAFF. V gene TRBV12-3 or TRBV12-4 combines with J gene TRBJ1-1; unclear D gene. CDR3 length: 11 amino acids. V was trimmed by 8 bases and J by 7 bases, leaving 11 bases between them.

The rearrangement joins TRBV2 to TRBJ1-2; D gene unclear. CDR1 and CDR2 (germline): SNHLY, FYNNEI. V lost 4 bases and J lost 8, with 8 bases in between. There are 11 residues in the CDR3. The CDR3 protein is CASSGDTGYTF. CDR3 coding DNA: TGTGCCAGCAGTGGAGACACCGGCTACACCTTC.

This rearrangement joins TRBV7-3 to TRBJ2-7, with TRBD2 identical over 8 bases. Unmatched junction bases numbered 14, after V lost 7 bases and J lost 3 bases. The length of the CDR3 is 16 residues. The germline V gene has CDR1 SGHTA and CDR2 FQGTGA. CDR3 coding DNA: TGTGCCAGCAACGAAGGGGCCGGGACTAGGTACTACGAGCAGTACTTC. This translates into CASNEGAGTRYYEQYF.

This clone has more than one count but fewer than ten. The chain recombines TRBV4-1 with TRBJ2-1; 9 positions match TRBD1. The V segment lost 2 bases and the J segment 7 bases; nucleotides outside the gene matches: 12. The CDR3 has 17 amino acids. Germline-derived CDR1 and CDR2 are MGHRA and YSYEKL. The CDR3 sequence is CASSQRLDRGIWNEQFF. CDR3 sequence (DNA): TGCGCCAGCAGCCAACGTTTGGACAGGGGTATTTGGAATGAGCAGTTCTTC.

The CDR3 loop reads CASSQGEFEAFF. The CDR3 DNA is TGTGCCAGCAGCCAAGGTGAGTTTGAAGCTTTCTTT. The chain links TRBV3-1 (or the pseudogene TRBV3-2) to TRBJ1-1; unclear D gene. Germline V gives CDR1 LGHDT, CDR2 YNNKEL (reference sequence). The CDR3 covers 12 residues. The V gene lost 1 base and the J gene lost 7 bases, with 7 bases spanning the gap.

This chain joins TRBV29-1 and TRBJ1-5; the match to TRBD1 covers 7 bases. CDR1 is SQVTM and CDR2 is ANQGSEA in the germline V gene. J gave up 1 base and V 6 bases, and 3 bases lay outside the gene matches. The CDR3 covers 13 residues. The CDR3 region is CSVAGGSNQPQHF. CDR3 DNA sequence: TGCAGCGTCGCAGGGGGGAGCAATCAGCCCCAGCATTTT. Full variable domain (rest looked up from reference TRBV29-1 and TRBJ1-5): SAVISQKPSRDICQRGTSLTIQCQVDSQVTMMFWYRQQPGQSLTLIATANQGSEATYESGFVIDKFPISRPNLTFSTLTVSNMSPEDSSIYLCSVAGGSNQPQHFGDGTRLSIL.

The V gene is TRBV2, the J gene TRBJ1-2; D is unclear. Trimming cost V 7 bases and J 8 bases, with 20 bases left between them. Germline CDR1 SNHLY, CDR2 FYNNEI. The CDR3 totals 14 residues. The CDR3 DNA sequence: TGTGCCAGCAATAAGCTACTTGGTGGGCGAGGCTACACCTTC. Its translation is CASNKLLGGRGYTF.

The chain couples TRBV19 to TRBJ1-2, with D unresolved. V gave up 3 bases and J gave up 4 bases, with 12 bases separating them. The germline V gene encodes CDR1 LNHDA and CDR2 SQIVND (reference sequence). The CDR3 runs to 14 residues. In DNA form, the CDR3 reads TGTGCCAGTAGTATCTTGGAGCTGGGCTATGGCTACACCTTC. It codes for CASSILELGYGYTF. The full variable domain, rest sourced from reference TRBV19 and TRBJ1-2, is DGGITQSPKYLFRKEGQNVTLSCEQNLNHDAMYWYRQDPGQGLRLIYYSQIVNDFQKGDIAEGYSVSREKKESFPLTVTSAQKNPTAFYLCASSILELGYGYTFGSGTRLTVV.

The chain uses TRBV29-1 and TRBJ1-3, with 7 bases aligning to TRBD1. Germline V gives CDR1 SQVTM, CDR2 ANQGSEA. With V trimmed by 3 bases and J by 4 bases, 3 bases remained unmatched. This CDR3 contains 13 residues. The CDR3 nucleotides are TGCAGCGTTGACCCAGGGGGGGGAAACACCATATATTTT. Translation: CSVDPGGGNTIYF. The full variable domain, in which reference TRBV29-1 and TRBJ1-3 provide the parts outside the CDR3, is SAVISQKPSRDICQRGTSLTIQCQVDSQVTMMFWYRQQPGQSLTLIATANQGSEATYESGFVIDKFPISRPNLTFSTLTVSNMSPEDSSIYLCSVDPGGGNTIYFGEGSWLTVV.

A single count supports this clone. The rearrangement joins TRBV6-5 to TRBJ1-5, with 7 positions matching TRBD1. The trim removed 6 bases at V and 4 bases at J, leaving 6 bases unmatched. The CDR3 covers 14 residues. Germline V gene sequence: CDR1 MNHEY, CDR2 SVGAGI. CDR3 sequence (DNA): TGTGCCAGCAGCCCCACAGGGGCGAATCAGCCCCAGCATTTT. Its translation: CASSPTGANQPQHF.